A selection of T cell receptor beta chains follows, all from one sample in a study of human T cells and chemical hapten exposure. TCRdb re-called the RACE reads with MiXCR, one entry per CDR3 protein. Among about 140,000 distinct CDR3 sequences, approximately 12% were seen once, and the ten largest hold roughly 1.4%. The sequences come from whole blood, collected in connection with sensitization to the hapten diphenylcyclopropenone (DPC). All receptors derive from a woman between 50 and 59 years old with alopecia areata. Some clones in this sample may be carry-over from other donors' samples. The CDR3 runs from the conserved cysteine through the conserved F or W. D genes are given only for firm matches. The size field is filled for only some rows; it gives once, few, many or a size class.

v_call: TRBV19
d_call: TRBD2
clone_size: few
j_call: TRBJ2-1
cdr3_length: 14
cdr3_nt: TGTGCCAGTAGTAGGGCTAGCGGCATGCCAGAGCAGTTCTTC
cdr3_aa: CASSRASGMPEQFF

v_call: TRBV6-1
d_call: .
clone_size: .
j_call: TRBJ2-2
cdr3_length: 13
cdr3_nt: TGTGCCAGCACGATTCAAAACACCGGGGAGCTGTTTTTT
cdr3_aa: CASTIQNTGELFF

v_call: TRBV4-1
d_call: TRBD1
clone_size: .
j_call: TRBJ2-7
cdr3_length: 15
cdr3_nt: TGCGCCAGCAGCCAAGGTCGGACAGGGGTCTACGAGCAGTACTTC
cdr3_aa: CASSQGRTGVYEQYF

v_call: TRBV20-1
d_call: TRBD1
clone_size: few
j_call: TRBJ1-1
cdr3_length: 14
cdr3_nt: TGCAGTGCTAGTGGGACAGGGAGGAACACTGAAGCTTTCTTT
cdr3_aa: CSASGTGRNTEAFF

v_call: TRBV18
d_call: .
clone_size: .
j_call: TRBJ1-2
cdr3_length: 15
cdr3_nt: TGTGCCAGCTCACCAGTCACGGACACTCTCTATGGCTACACCTTC
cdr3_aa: CASSPVTDTLYGYTF

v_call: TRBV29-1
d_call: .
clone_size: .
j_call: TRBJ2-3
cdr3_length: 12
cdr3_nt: TGCAGCGTTTCCACAGGGTCAGATACGCAGTATTTT
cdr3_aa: CSVSTGSDTQYF

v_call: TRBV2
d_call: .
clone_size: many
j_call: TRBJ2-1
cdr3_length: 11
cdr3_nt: TGTGCCAGCAGTGGAGGGTATGAGCAGTTCTTC
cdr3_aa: CASSGGYEQFF

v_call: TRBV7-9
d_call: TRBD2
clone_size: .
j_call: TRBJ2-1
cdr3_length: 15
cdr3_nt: TGTGCCAGCAGCTTAACGGGAGGAGGTTACAATGAGCAGTTCTTC
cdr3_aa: CASSLTGGGYNEQFF

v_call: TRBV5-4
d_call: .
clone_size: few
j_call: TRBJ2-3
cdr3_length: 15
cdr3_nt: TGTGCCAGCAGCTTGGAACACAGGAGCACAGATACGCAGTATTTT
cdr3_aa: CASSLEHRSTDTQYF

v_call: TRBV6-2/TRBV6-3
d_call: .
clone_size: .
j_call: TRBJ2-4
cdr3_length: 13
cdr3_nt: TGTGCCAGCAGTTTGGCAGCCAAAAACATTCAGTACTTC
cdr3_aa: CASSLAAKNIQYF

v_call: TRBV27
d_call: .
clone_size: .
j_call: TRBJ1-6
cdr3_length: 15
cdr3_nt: TGTGCCAGCAGTCCTACTAGCGGGGTTAATTCACCCCTCCACTTT
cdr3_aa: CASSPTSGVNSPLHF

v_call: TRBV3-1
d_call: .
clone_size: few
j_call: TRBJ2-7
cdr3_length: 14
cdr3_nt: TGTGCCAGCAGCCAAGATCCAGACTCCTACGAGCAGTACTTC
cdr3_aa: CASSQDPDSYEQYF